The rows below give T cell receptor beta chains drawn from one sample of a study of cytomegalovirus exposure and HLA in healthy donors. Profiling relied on immunoSEQ multiplex PCR, and the TCRdb table lists in-frame clones only, not all of them. Of about 65,000 clones detected, 92% appear once; the ten largest clones hold 1% to 1.5%. Sequenced: PBMCs. These receptors all stem from a woman aged 18-35 years in good health and CMV-seronegative. CDR3s include the opening cysteine and the closing phenylalanine or tryptophan. A D gene is named only where the DNA matches it firmly. The size entry is marked missing in some rows and otherwise reads once, few, many or a size class.

v_call	d_call	clone_size	j_call	cdr3_nt	cdr3_aa
TRBV11-2	TRBD1	.	TRBJ2-1	TGTGCCAGCAGCTTAGCTCTTGGGACAGGCCACAATGAGCAGTTCTTC	CASSLALGTGHNEQFF
TRBV15	TRBD2	.	TRBJ2-1	TGTGCCACCAGCAGAGGCCTAGCGGGATATGAGCAGTTCTTC	CATSRGLAGYEQFF
TRBV28	.	.	TRBJ1-2	TGTGCCAGCAGTTTATACACGGATAGCTTGGGTGGCTACACCTTC	CASSLYTDSLGGYTF
TRBV9	TRBD1	.	TRBJ2-3	TGTGCCAGCAGCGCGCGAATGGGACAGGGGTCAGATACGCAGTATTTT	CASSARMGQGSDTQYF
TRBV7-6	.	.	TRBJ2-7	TGTGCCAGCAGCGACAATCACAGGAGCTACGAGCAGTACTTC	CASSDNHRSYEQYF
TRBV14	TRBD1	.	TRBJ1-2	TGTGCCAGCAGTGCTACTTACCGGGACAGGGGGCTGACTAACTATGGCTACACCTTC	CASSATYRDRGLTNYGYTF
TRBV28	.	.	TRBJ1-2	TGTGCCAGCAGCATCCTAGGGGTCGCGAACTATGGCTACACCTTC	CASSILGVANYGYTF
TRBV7-8	.	once	TRBJ2-7	TGTGCCAGCAGCCCGTCCAGGGGGGCCGAGCAGTACTTC	CASSPSRGAEQYF
TRBV7-8	TRBD2	.	TRBJ2-7	TGTGCCAGCAGCTACCTAGCGGCTAAAACTCTAGGGCAGCAGTACTTC	CASSYLAAKTLGQQYF
TRBV9	.	once	TRBJ1-2	TGTGCCAGCAGCGTCAGGCTCGACTATGGCTACACCTTC	CASSVRLDYGYTF
TRBV2	.	.	TRBJ2-7	TGTGCCAGCAGGGAGGGGGCGACGTACGAGCAGTACTTC	CASREGATYEQYF
TRBV6-4	TRBD2	.	TRBJ2-3	TGTGCCAGCAGTGAAGCGGGAGGCACAGATACGCAGTATTTT	CASSEAGGTDTQYF
TRBV2	TRBD2	.	TRBJ2-1	TGTGCCAGCAGGGCTGCGACTAGCGGATTACCTCGCGAGTTCTTC	CASRAATSGLPREFF
TRBV2	TRBD2	.	TRBJ2-7	TGTGCCAGCAGTTTTAGCGGGGGAGAGTACGAGCAGTACTTC	CASSFSGGEYEQYF
TRBV29-1	.	.	TRBJ1-2	TGCAGCGTTGAAACAGGTGGCTACACCTTC	CSVETGGYTF
TRBV7-9	.	.	TRBJ1-5	TGTGCCAGCAGCTTAGACCCCCGGGGAGAAGGCCTTAACAATCAGCCCCAGCATTTT	CASSLDPRGEGLNNQPQHF
TRBV11-2	.	.	TRBJ2-7	TGTGCCAGCAGCCCAGGCGGGGCTGCCTACGAGCAGTACTTC	CASSPGGAAYEQYF
TRBV5-1	.	once	TRBJ2-3	TGCGCCAGCAGCTCCACCGGTGATACGCAGTATTTT	CASSSTGDTQYF
TRBV6-6	TRBD1	.	TRBJ1-4	TGTGCCAGCAGTTACCCCAGACAGGGATTTGAAAAACTGTTTTTT	CASSYPRQGFEKLFF
TRBV2	TRBD2	once	TRBJ2-1	TGTGCCAGGGGGCGGCTAGCGGGAAGGGATGAGCAGTTCTTC	CARGRLAGRDEQFF
TRBV6-1	.	.	TRBJ2-7	TGTGCCAGCAGGTTCGACTCGGGGGAGCAGTACTTC	CASRFDSGEQYF
TRBV15	.	.	TRBJ1-2	TGTGCCACCAGCAGAGACCCAGGGATACGCTATGGCTACACCTTC	CATSRDPGIRYGYTF
TRBV6-1	.	.	TRBJ1-4	TGTGCCAGCAAGGGGTCCTATGAAAAACTGTTTTTT	CASKGSYEKLFF
TRBV5-1	TRBD2	.	TRBJ2-2	TGCGCCAGCAGCCAGTACCGCGGGGGGTCGAACACCGGGGAGCTGTTTTTT	CASSQYRGGSNTGELFF
TRBV5-1	TRBD2	.	TRBJ2-3	TGCGCCAGCAGCTTGGCTAGGACTAGCGGAGGTTCAGATACGCAGTATTTT	CASSLARTSGGSDTQYF
TRBV2	.	.	TRBJ1-2	TGTGCCAGCAGTGAAACGCCGACAAAATTTCGTGGCTACACCTTC	CASSETPTKFRGYTF
TRBV25-1	.	few	TRBJ1-4	TGTGCCAGCAGTGAACAGAATAATGAAAAACTGTTTTTT	CASSEQNNEKLFF
TRBV10-2	TRBD2	.	TRBJ2-3	TGCGCCAGCAGCGGCCCGGGACTAGTGGGGGATGGGAGCACAGATACGCAGTATTTT	CASSGPGLVGDGSTDTQYF
TRBV4-1	TRBD1	.	TRBJ2-7	TGCGCCAGCAGCTTCGGACAGGGCCCCTACGAGCAGTACTTC	CASSFGQGPYEQYF
TRBV6-5	.	.	TRBJ2-2	TGTGCCAGCACCCCCGGGGACACGAACACCGGGGAGCTGTTTTTT	CASTPGDTNTGELFF
TRBV5-4	.	.	TRBJ2-3	TGTGCCAGCAGCCCCAGGGGAACTAGCACAGATACGCAGTATTTT	CASSPRGTSTDTQYF
TRBV7-9	.	once	TRBJ2-1	TGTGCCAGCAGCCAGACAGCCTCCTACAATGAGCAGTTCTTC	CASSQTASYNEQFF
TRBV28	TRBD2	.	TRBJ2-5	TGTGCCAGCATGGATCGCTTAGGGACTAGCGGGAGTCGGGAGCAGGCCCAGTACTTC	CASMDRLGTSGSREQAQYF
TRBV15	TRBD2	.	TRBJ2-5	TGTGCCACCAGGATCGAACTAGCGGAAGAGACCCAGTACTTC	CATRIELAEETQYF
TRBV6-1	TRBD1	.	TRBJ1-6	TGTGCCAGCAGCGAAACAGGGGGCGAGTGGTCACCCCTCCACTTT	CASSETGGEWSPLHF
TRBV6-1	.	.	TRBJ2-7	TGTGCCAGCAGTGAAGCTACACCCCTTGCTGGCGAGCAGTACTTC	CASSEATPLAGEQYF
TRBV7-2	TRBD2	.	TRBJ2-6	TGTGCCAGCAGCTTAAGGCGGCTAGCGGGATCTGCTGGGGCCAACGTCCTGACTTTC	CASSLRRLAGSAGANVLTF
TRBV7-8	.	.	TRBJ1-5	TGTGCCAGCAGCCAGGGTAATCGTCAGCCCCAGCATTTT	CASSQGNRQPQHF
TRBV5-1	.	.	TRBJ2-1	TGCGCCAGCAGCCGTGGGGACAACTCCTACAATGAGCAGTTCTTC	CASSRGDNSYNEQFF
TRBV6-6	TRBD1	.	TRBJ2-7	TGTGCCAGCAGTGATAGAGACAGGGGGAACTACGAGCAGTACTTC	CASSDRDRGNYEQYF
TRBV19	.	.	TRBJ2-1	TGTGCCAGTAGTCCTCGCCCCCTTGGCGGGCGAATCAATGAGCAGTTCTTC	CASSPRPLGGRINEQFF
TRBV19	.	.	TRBJ2-1	TGTGCCAGTAGTCGCAGGGTCTCCTACAATGAGCAGTTCTTC	CASSRRVSYNEQFF
TRBV11-2	.	few	TRBJ2-4	TGTGCCAGCAGCTTATCTCGTGGGGCGGTCAAAAACATTCAGTACTTC	CASSLSRGAVKNIQYF
TRBV7-6	TRBD1	.	TRBJ2-1	TGTGCCAGCAGCCCACCGGGACAGGGGGGGGATGAGCAGTTCTTC	CASSPPGQGGDEQFF
TRBV29-1	TRBD1	.	TRBJ2-7	TGCAACGCCTTGGGGGACAGCTCCTACGAGCAGTACTTC	CNALGDSSYEQYF
TRBV7-2	.	.	TRBJ2-2	TGTGCCAGCAGCTTATTGACAGCAAACACCGGGGAGCTGTTTTTT	CASSLLTANTGELFF
TRBV6-1	TRBD1	.	TRBJ1-2	TGTGCCAGCAGTGAAGAAGAAGACAGGGGGCGTCACTATGGCTACACCTTC	CASSEEEDRGRHYGYTF
TRBV6-6	.	.	TRBJ2-3	TGTGCCAGTCGAGGCAGGGGAATAGATACGCAGTATTTT	CASRGRGIDTQYF
TRBV5-5	.	.	TRBJ1-5	TGTGCCAGCAGCTTACAGGTCAATCAGCCCCAGCATTTT	CASSLQVNQPQHF
TRBV6-6	.	.	TRBJ2-3	TGTGCCAGCAGCAACCTACGCTCAGATACGCAGTATTTT	CASSNLRSDTQYF
TRBV6-1	.	.	TRBJ2-7	TGTGCCAGCAGCGAAACACAGGGTTTGATGAACGAGCAGTACTTC	CASSETQGLMNEQYF
TRBV30	TRBD2	.	TRBJ2-7	TGTGCCTTTGCGGCGGGGGAAGCACTCCACGAGCAGTACTTC	CAFAAGEALHEQYF
TRBV15	TRBD1	.	TRBJ2-7	TGTGCCACCAGCAGAGTGAGGGGGACAGGGGACCACGAGCAGTACTTC	CATSRVRGTGDHEQYF
TRBV7-3	TRBD2	.	TRBJ2-1	TGTGCCAGCAGCAGCAAGCGGGGGGTTCATTTTTTAGCAAACAATGAGCAGTTCTTC	CASSSKRGVHFLANNEQFF
TRBV7-8	TRBD1	.	TRBJ1-2	TGTGCCAGCAGCTTAGCCCGGGACAGGGGATCAGAGGGCTACACCTTC	CASSLARDRGSEGYTF